These 7 T cell receptor beta chains came from one sample sequenced in a study of identical twins. A single record per CDR3 protein comes from TCRdb applying MiXCR to the 5' RACE reads. The data hold 200,000 or so distinct CDR3 sequences, with about 16% observed a single time. A further study also used this sample, focusing on T cells expressing NK-cell markers.

Sequencing was performed on CD8+ T cells sorted from blood. Receptors originate from a woman between 18 and 29 years old in good health.

The gene calls are TRBV5-6 and TRBJ2-7, with TRBD1 matching 9 bases. Trimming removed 3 bases from V and 6 bases from J; junction bases left unmatched: 1. Germline values: CDR1 SGHDT, CDR2 YYEEEE. There are 12 residues in the CDR3. CDR3 sequence reads: CASSSDRGEQYF. For the CDR3, the DNA is TGTGCCAGCAGCTCGGACAGGGGCGAGCAGTACTTC.

This clonotype was counted many times. This chain connects TRBV6-4 to TRBJ2-3; 10 nucleotides agree with TRBD2. The CDR3 has 16 residues. V lost 0 bases and J lost 1; bases outside the gene matches: 1. Germline CDR1 and CDR2: MRHNA and SNTAGT. The CDR3 loop reads CASSDSGTSGTDTQYF. Here the CDR3 DNA reads TGTGCCAGCAGTGACTCCGGGACTAGCGGCACAGATACGCAGTATTTT.

This clonotype was found a few times. The genes are TRBV30 and TRBJ2-1; D is perhaps TRBD2 (6 bases). V dropped 2 bases and J dropped 3 bases, with 14 bases sitting between them. Germline V gene lookup returns CDR1 GTSNPN and CDR2 SVGIG (reference sequence). CDR3 length: 15 amino acids. CDR3 in amino acids: CAWSSLGGDYNEQFF. The CDR3 nucleotides read TGTGCCTGGAGTTCCCTGGGGGGAGACTACAATGAGCAGTTCTTC.

The CDR3 sequence is CASSPEQGARVTEAFF. CDR3 in DNA: TGTGCCAGCAGCCCCGAACAGGGGGCGAGGGTCACTGAAGCTTTCTTT. This chain links TRBV7-9 with TRBJ1-1; 9 bases are shared with TRBD1. Germline CDR1 is SEHNR and CDR2 is FQNEAQ (reference sequence). The ends lost 5 bases at V and 4 bases at J; junction bases unmatched: 11. The CDR3 contains 16 residues.

The sample holds many counts of this clonotype. V gene TRBV3-1 combines with J gene TRBJ2-5, with no clear D. This CDR3 has 13 amino acids. V was clipped by 4 bases and J by 0 bases, with 6 bases between them. CDR1 and CDR2 (germline): LGHDT, YNNKEL (reference sequence). Here the CDR3 DNA reads TGTGCCAGCAGCCCCGAGGACCAAGAGACCCAGTACTTC. As protein: CASSPEDQETQYF.

This clonotype has more than one count but fewer than ten. The genes are TRBV10-3 and TRBJ2-5, with D perhaps TRBD1 or TRBD2 (5 bases each). Trimming pared 10 bases from V and 3 bases from J, leaving 12 bases between. The CDR3 contains 12 residues. Germline lookup yields CDR1 ENHRY and CDR2 SYGVKD. This CDR3 reads CATGDGEETQYF. CDR3 nucleotides: TGTGCCACCGGGGACGGTGAAGAGACCCAGTACTTC.

The sample holds a few counts of this clonotype. The genes are TRBV5-1 and TRBJ2-2; 7 positions match TRBD2. Losses at the gene ends were 1 base for V and 10 bases for J; bases not matched to a gene: 10. CDR1 and CDR2 from the germline V gene are SGHRS and YFSETQ. CDR3 length: 15 amino acids. The DNA for the CDR3 is TGCGCCAGCAGCTTGAGTACGGGGGGTGCTAAGGAGCTGTTTTTT. Its translation is CASSLSTGGAKELFF.